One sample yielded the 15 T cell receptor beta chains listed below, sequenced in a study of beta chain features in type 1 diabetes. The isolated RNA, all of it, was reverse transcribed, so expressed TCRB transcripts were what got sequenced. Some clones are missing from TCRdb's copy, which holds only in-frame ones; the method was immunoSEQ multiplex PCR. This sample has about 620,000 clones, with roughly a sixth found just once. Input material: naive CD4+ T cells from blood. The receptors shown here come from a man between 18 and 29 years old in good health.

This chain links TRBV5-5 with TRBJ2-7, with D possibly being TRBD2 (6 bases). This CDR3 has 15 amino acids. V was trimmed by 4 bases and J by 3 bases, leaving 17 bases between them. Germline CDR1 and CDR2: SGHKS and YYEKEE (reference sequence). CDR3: CASSLEGLRSYEQYF. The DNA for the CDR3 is TGTGCCAGCAGCCTGGAGGGGCTAAGAAGCTACGAGCAGTACTTC. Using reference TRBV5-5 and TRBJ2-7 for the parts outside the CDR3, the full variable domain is DAGVTQSPTHLIKTRGQQVTLRCSPISGHKSVSWYQQVLGQGPQFIFQYYEKEERGRGNFPDRFSARQFPNYSSELNVNALLLGDSALYLCASSLEGLRSYEQYFGPGTRLTVT.

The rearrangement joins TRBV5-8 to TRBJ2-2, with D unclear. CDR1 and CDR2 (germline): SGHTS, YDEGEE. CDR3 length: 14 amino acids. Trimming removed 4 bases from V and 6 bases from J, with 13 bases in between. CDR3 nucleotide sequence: TGTGCCAGCAGCCCTCAAGTATTCGCCGGGGAGCTGTTTTTT. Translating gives CASSPQVFAGELFF.

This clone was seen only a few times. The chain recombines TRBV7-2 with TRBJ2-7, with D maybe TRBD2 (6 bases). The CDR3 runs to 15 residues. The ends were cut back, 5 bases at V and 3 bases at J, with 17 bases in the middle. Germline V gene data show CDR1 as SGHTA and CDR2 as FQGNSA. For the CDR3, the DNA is TGTGCCAGCAGCCTCGAGGTTGTCGGGAGCTACGAGCAGTACTTC. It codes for CASSLEVVGSYEQYF.

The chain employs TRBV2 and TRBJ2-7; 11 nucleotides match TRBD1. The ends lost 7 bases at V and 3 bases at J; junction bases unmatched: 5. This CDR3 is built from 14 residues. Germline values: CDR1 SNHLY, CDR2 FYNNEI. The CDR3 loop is CASTPGTGGYEQYF. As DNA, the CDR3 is TGTGCCAGCACACCCGGGACAGGGGGCTACGAGCAGTACTTC. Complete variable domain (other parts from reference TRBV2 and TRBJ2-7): EPEVTQTPSHQVTQMGQEVILRCVPISNHLYFYWYRQILGQKVEFLVSFYNNEISEKSEIFDDQFSVERPDGSNFTLKIRSTKLEDSAMYFCASTPGTGGYEQYFGPGTRLTVT.

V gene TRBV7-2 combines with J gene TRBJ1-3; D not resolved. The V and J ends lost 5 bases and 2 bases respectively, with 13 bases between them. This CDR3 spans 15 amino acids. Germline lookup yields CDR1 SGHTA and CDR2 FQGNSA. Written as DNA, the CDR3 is TGTGCCAGCAGCCCGGGCGTGGTACCTGGAAACACCATATATTTT. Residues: CASSPGVVPGNTIYF.

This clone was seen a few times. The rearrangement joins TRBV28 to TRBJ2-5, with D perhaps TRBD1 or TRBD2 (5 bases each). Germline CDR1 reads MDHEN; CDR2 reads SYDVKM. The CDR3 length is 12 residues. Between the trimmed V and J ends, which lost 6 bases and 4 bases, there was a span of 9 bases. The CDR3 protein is CASRQRGETQYF. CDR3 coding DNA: TGTGCCAGCAGACAGAGGGGAGAGACCCAGTACTTC.

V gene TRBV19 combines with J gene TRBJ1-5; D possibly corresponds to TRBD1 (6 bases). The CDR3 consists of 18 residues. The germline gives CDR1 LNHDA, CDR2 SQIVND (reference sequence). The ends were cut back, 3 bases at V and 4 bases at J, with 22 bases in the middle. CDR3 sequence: CASSIWLLAGRGNQPQHF. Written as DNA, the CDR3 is TGTGCCAGTAGTATTTGGCTGTTAGCGGGCAGGGGTAATCAGCCCCAGCATTTT.

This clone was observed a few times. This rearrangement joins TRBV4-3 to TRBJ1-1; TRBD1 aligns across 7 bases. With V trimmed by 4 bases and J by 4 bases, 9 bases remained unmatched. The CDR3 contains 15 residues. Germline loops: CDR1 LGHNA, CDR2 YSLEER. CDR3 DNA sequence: TGCGCCAGCAGCCGACGACAGGGTGGAAGCACTGAAGCTTTCTTT. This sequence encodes CASSRRQGGSTEAFF.

CDR3 sequence reads: CAWLKGQGHNGYTF. For the CDR3, the DNA is TGTGCCTGGTTGAAGGGACAGGGTCATAATGGCTACACCTTC. The chain links TRBV30 to TRBJ1-2; 9 bases line up with TRBD1. The V segment lost 5 bases and the J segment 6 bases; nucleotides outside the gene matches: 10. The CDR3 runs 14 residues. Per the germline V gene, CDR1 is GTSNPN and CDR2 is SVGIG (reference sequence).

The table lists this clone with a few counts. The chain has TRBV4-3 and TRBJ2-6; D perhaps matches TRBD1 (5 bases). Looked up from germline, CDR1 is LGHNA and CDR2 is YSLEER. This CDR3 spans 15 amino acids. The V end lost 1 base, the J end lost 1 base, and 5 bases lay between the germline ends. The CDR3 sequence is CASSQAGSGANVLTF. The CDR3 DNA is TGCGCCAGCAGCCAAGCAGGGTCTGGGGCCAACGTCCTGACTTTC.

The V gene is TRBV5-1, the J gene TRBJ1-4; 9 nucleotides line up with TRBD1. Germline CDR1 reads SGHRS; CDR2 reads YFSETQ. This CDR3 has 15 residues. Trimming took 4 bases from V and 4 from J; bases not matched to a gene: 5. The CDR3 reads CASSVTGQGNEKLFF. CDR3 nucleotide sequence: TGCGCCAGCAGCGTTACGGGACAGGGTAATGAAAAACTGTTTTTT.

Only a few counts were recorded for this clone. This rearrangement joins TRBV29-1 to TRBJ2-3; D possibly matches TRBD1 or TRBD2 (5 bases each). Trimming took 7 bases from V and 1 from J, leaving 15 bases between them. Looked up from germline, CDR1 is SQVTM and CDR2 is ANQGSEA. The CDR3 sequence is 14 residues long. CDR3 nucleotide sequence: TGCAGCGCCGGGACCTCTCCCCGCACAGATACGCAGTATTTT. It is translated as CSAGTSPRTDTQYF.

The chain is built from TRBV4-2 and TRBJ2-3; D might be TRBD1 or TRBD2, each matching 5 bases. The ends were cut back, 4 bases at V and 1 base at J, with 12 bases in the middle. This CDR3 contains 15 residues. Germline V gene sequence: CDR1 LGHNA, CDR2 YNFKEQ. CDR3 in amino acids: CASSRGTLGTDTQYF. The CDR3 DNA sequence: TGTGCCAGCAGCCGAGGGACCCTCGGCACAGATACGCAGTATTTT.

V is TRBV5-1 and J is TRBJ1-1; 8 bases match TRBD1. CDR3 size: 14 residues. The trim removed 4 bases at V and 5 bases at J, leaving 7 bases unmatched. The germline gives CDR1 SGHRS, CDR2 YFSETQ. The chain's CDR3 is CASSPGQGETEAFF. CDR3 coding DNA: TGCGCCAGCAGCCCCGGACAGGGTGAGACTGAAGCTTTCTTT.

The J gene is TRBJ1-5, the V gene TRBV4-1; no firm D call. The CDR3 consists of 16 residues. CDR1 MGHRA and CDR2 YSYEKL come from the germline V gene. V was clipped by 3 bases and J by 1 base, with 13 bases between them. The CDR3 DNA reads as TGCGCCAGCAGCCAGCCACGGGAGGGCAGCAATCAGCCCCAGCATTTT. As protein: CASSQPREGSNQPQHF.